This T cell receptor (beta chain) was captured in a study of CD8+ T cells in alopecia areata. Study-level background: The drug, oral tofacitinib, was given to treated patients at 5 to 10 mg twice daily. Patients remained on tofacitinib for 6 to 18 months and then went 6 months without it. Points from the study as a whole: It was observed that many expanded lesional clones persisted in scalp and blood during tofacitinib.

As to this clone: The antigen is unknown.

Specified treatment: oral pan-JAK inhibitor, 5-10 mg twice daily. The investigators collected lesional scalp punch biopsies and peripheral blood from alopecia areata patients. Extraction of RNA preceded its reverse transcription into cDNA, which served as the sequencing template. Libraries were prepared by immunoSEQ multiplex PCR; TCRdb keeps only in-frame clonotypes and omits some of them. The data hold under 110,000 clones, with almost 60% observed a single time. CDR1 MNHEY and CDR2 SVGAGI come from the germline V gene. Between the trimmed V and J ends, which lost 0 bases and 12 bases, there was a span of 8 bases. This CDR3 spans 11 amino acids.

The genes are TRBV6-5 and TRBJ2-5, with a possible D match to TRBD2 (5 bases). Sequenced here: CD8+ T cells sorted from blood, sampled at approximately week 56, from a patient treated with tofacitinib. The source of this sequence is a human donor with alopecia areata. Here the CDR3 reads CASSYSDGEYF. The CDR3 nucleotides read TGTGCCAGCAGTTACTCGGACGGGGAGTACTTC.